The next 3 T cell receptor beta chains were all read from a single sample in a study of blood T cell repertoires in COVID-19. Using immunoSEQ multiplex PCR, the repertoire was profiled, and TCRdb retains in-frame clones only, with some absent. The sample has around 120,000 clones, roughly nine tenths seen once. What was sequenced was peripheral blood. These receptors were collected from a man between 65 and 85 years old who had recovered from COVID-19.

The chain carries TRBV13 and TRBJ2-3, with 7 bases fitting TRBD1. This CDR3 region has 16 residues. V was clipped by 5 bases and J by 0 bases; unmatched bases: 8. CDR1 and CDR2 from the germline V gene are PRHDT and FYEKMQ (reference sequence). The CDR3 DNA follows: TGTGCCAGCAGCGGGCGGACAGGCTCTAGCACAGATACGCAGTATTTT. Its protein is CASSGRTGSSTDTQYF.

The rearrangement links TRBV6-2 or TRBV6-3 to TRBJ1-6; D is uncertain. This CDR3 has 15 residues. Trimming removed 2 bases at V and 10 bases at J, with 15 bases between. The V gene's germline CDR1 is MNHEY and CDR2 SVGEGT. CDR3 residues: CASSYEGRSGSPLHF. The CDR3 DNA reads as TGTGCCAGCAGTTACGAAGGCCGGAGTGGGTCACCCCTCCACTTT.

The V call is TRBV30, the J call TRBJ1-1; D gene ambiguous. The V gene's germline CDR1 is GTSNPN and CDR2 SVGIG (reference sequence). V was shortened by 0 bases and J by 6 bases, with 5 bases between the two germline ends. The CDR3 totals 11 residues. The CDR3 DNA reads as TGTGCCTGGAGTGTACTGGCTGAAGCTTTCTTT. Amino acid sequence: CAWSVLAEAFF. Using reference TRBV30 and TRBJ1-1 for the parts outside the CDR3, the full variable domain is SQTIHQWPATLVQPVGSPLSLECTVEGTSNPNLYWYRQAAGRGLQLLFYSVGIGQISSEVPQNLSASRPQDRQFILSSKKLLLSDSGFYLCAWSVLAEAFFGQGTRLTVV.